This TCR beta chain was observed in a study of blood T cell repertoires in COVID-19. This clone was found once. The CDR3 has 17 residues. CDR1 and CDR2 (germline): SGHVS, FQNEAQ. J lost 5 bases, V lost 4 bases, and 12 bases had no gene match. The authors' processing: Amplifying reference gene primers gave estimates of nucleated cell counts. Generated by immunoSEQ multiplex PCR, the TCRdb table keeps only in-frame clones and is missing some. Clone size and V and J calls were adopted from that table, with D and trimming inferred from the DNA. The table lists about 140,000 clones, approximately 86% of them singletons, with around 8.4% in the top ten.

The sequence came from a woman aged 55-70 years with acute or convalescent COVID-19. Sample: peripheral blood. The chain combines TRBV7-8 with TRBJ2-5, with TRBD2 matching 11 bases. CDR3 protein: CASSSFFSSGGRETQYF. CDR3 DNA: TGTGCCAGCAGCTCCTTTTTCTCTAGCGGGGGGCGGGAGACCCAGTACTTC.